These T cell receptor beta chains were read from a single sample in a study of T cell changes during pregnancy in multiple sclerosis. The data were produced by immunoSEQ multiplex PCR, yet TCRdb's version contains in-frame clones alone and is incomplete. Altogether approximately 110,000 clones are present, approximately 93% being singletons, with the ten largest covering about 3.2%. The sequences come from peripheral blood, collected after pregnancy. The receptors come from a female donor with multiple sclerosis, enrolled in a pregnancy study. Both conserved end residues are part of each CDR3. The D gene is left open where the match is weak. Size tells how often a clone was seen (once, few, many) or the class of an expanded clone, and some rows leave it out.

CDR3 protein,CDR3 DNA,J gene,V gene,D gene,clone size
CASSLTGSGNTIYF,TGTGCCAGCAGCCTAACAGGGTCTGGAAACACCATATATTTT,TRBJ1-3,TRBV7-9,.,.
CASSFGGGSYGYTF,TGTGCCAGCAGTTTTGGCGGGGGATCCTATGGCTACACCTTC,TRBJ1-2,TRBV27,.,.
CASSQRTGAYEQYF,TGTGCCAGCAGTCAACGGACAGGAGCCTACGAGCAGTACTTC,TRBJ2-7,TRBV6-1,TRBD1,.
CASSASGTSSYNEQFF,TGTGCCAGCTCGGCTAGCGGGACAAGCTCCTACAATGAGCAGTTCTTC,TRBJ2-1,TRBV18,TRBD2,.
CASSSTGLPNYGYTF,TGTGCCAGCAGTTCGACAGGTCTCCCTAACTATGGCTACACCTTC,TRBJ1-2,TRBV6-5,.,.
CASSFQGNTHEQYF,TGTGCCAGCAGTTTTCAGGGGAACACCCACGAGCAGTACTTC,TRBJ2-7,TRBV6-1,.,.
CASLIVNTEAFF,TGTGCCAGCCTCATAGTGAACACTGAAGCTTTCTTT,TRBJ1-1,TRBV6-4,.,.
CASSVEGLNTEAFF,TGTGCCAGCAGCGTAGAGGGGCTGAACACTGAAGCTTTCTTT,TRBJ1-1,TRBV9,.,.
CASSWGDRSTDTQYF,TGTGCCAGCAGTTGGGGGGACAGGAGCACAGATACGCAGTATTTT,TRBJ2-3,TRBV27,TRBD1,.
CASSQGGGGAETQYF,TGTGCCAGCAGTCAAGGGGGAGGGGGGGCCGAGACCCAGTACTTC,TRBJ2-5,TRBV2,.,once
CSVGGGAVANYGYTF,TGCAGCGTGGGGGGAGGGGCAGTAGCTAACTATGGCTACACCTTC,TRBJ1-2,TRBV29-1,.,.
CASSPAGTPDYEQYF,TGTGCCAGCAGTCCCGCCGGGACACCGGACTACGAGCAGTACTTC,TRBJ2-7,TRBV6-1,.,.
CASSYWGLAGGNEQFF,TGTGCCAGCAGTTACTGGGGACTAGCGGGGGGCAATGAGCAGTTCTTC,TRBJ2-1,TRBV6-5,TRBD2,once
CASGLVLLGGQINYGYTF,TGTGCTAGTGGTTTGGTCCTCTTGGGCGGGCAGATCAACTATGGCTACACCTTC,TRBJ1-2,TRBV12-5,.,.
CASSFSLSSGAQFF,TGTGCCAGCAGCTTCTCCCTTTCTAGCGGCGCGCAGTTCTTC,TRBJ2-1,TRBV7-8,TRBD2,.
CASSTQGAGQPQHF,TGTGCCAGCTCAACACAGGGGGCGGGCCAGCCCCAGCATTTT,TRBJ1-5,TRBV18,TRBD1,once
CASSDPGIITNEQFF,TGTGCCAGCAGTGACCCAGGGATTATCACAAATGAGCAGTTCTTC,TRBJ2-1,TRBV6-1,.,once
CASSFSGEQFF,TGTGCCAGCAGTTTTTCGGGTGAGCAGTTCTTC,TRBJ2-1,TRBV6-4,.,.
CASSSPGQGDGYTF,TGTGCCAGCAGCTCTCCGGGGCAGGGGGATGGCTACACCTTC,TRBJ1-2,TRBV7-9,TRBD1,.
CASSLGPLGYTF,TGTGCCAGCAGTCTGGGCCCCCTTGGCTACACCTTC,TRBJ1-2,TRBV25-1,.,.
CASSPGWGGQREQYF,TGTGCCAGCAGCCCCGGGTGGGGGGGGCAACGCGAGCAGTACTTC,TRBJ2-7,TRBV5-4,.,.
CASSANPGQPGEQYF,TGTGCCAGCAGCGCAAACCCCGGACAGCCTGGCGAGCAGTACTTC,TRBJ2-7,TRBV9,.,.
CASSPGTGEYEQYF,TGCGCCAGCAGCCCCGGGACAGGTGAATACGAGCAGTACTTC,TRBJ2-7,TRBV5-1,TRBD1,.
CASSSSPNRNEQFF,TGTGCCAGTAGCTCATCGCCCAACCGGAATGAGCAGTTCTTC,TRBJ2-1,TRBV19,.,.
CSASAPGQGAGEQYF,TGCAGCGCCTCAGCCCCGGGACAGGGGGCGGGCGAGCAGTACTTC,TRBJ2-7,TRBV29-1,TRBD1,.
CASSVGARGAYEQYF,TGTGCCAGCAGCGTAGGGGCGCGGGGGGCCTACGAGCAGTACTTC,TRBJ2-7,TRBV9,TRBD2,.
CASSRDRGRVDGYTF,TGTGCCAGCAGCCGGGACAGGGGGCGAGTCGATGGCTACACCTTC,TRBJ1-2,TRBV7-9,TRBD1,.
CAIRGASGGVDTQYF,TGTGCCATCCGGGGGGCTAGCGGGGGGGTAGATACGCAGTATTTT,TRBJ2-3,TRBV2,TRBD2,once
CASSVGASGGASRGELFF,TGTGCCAGCAGCGTAGGAGCTAGCGGGGGCGCCAGTCGCGGGGAGCTGTTTTTT,TRBJ2-2,TRBV9,TRBD2,.
CASSLAPGGLEQYF,TGCGCCAGCAGCTTGGCCCCGGGGGGGCTTGAGCAGTACTTC,TRBJ2-7,TRBV5-1,TRBD2,.
CASSLPTSSSYNEQFF,TGTGCCAGTAGTCTACCAACGAGTAGCTCCTACAATGAGCAGTTCTTC,TRBJ2-1,TRBV19,.,.
CASSDAGMTEAFF,TGTGCCAGCAGTGATGCAGGGATGACTGAAGCTTTCTTT,TRBJ1-1,TRBV6-1,.,.
CASSDVGGFYGYTF,TGTGCCAGCAGTGACGTCGGGGGTTTCTATGGCTACACCTTC,TRBJ1-2,TRBV6-1,.,.
CASSQTSGGADTQYF,TGCGCCAGCAGCCAGACTAGCGGGGGGGCAGATACGCAGTATTTT,TRBJ2-3,TRBV5-1,TRBD2,.
CASSTRLAGVDTQYF,TGTGCCAGCAGCACAAGACTAGCGGGGGTAGATACGCAGTATTTT,TRBJ2-3,TRBV13,TRBD2,.
CASSLLAGGEQFF,TGTGCCAGCAGCTTGTTAGCGGGGGGGGAGCAGTTCTTC,TRBJ2-1,TRBV13,TRBD2,.
CASSYRTGRTDTQYF,TGCGCCAGCAGCTACAGGACAGGCCGCACAGATACGCAGTATTTT,TRBJ2-3,TRBV5-1,TRBD1,.
CASSSSGLPYEQYF,TGTGCCAGCAGTTCGTCGGGACTCCCCTACGAGCAGTACTTC,TRBJ2-7,TRBV27,.,.
CASSPGTNLNYGYTF,TGTGCCAGCAGCCCCGGGACAAATTTGAACTATGGCTACACCTTC,TRBJ1-2,TRBV27,.,.
CASRGQKSYEQYF,TGTGCCAGCAGGGGACAGAAATCCTACGAGCAGTACTTC,TRBJ2-7,TRBV27,TRBD1,.
CASSRQGDQHF,TGTGCCAGTAGTAGACAGGGCGATCAGCATTTT,TRBJ1-5,TRBV19,TRBD1,.
CASSSGTPFFEAFF,TGTGCCAGCAGTTCCGGGACACCCTTCTTCGAGGCTTTCTTT,TRBJ1-1,TRBV6-5,.,.
CASSWGHTEAFF,TGTGCCAGTAGTTGGGGGCACACTGAAGCTTTCTTT,TRBJ1-1,TRBV19,.,.
CASSPPEATEAFF,TGTGCCAGCAGCCCACCGGAGGCCACTGAAGCTTTCTTT,TRBJ1-1,TRBV14,.,.
CASSPGTIVAIETQYF,TGCGCCAGCAGCCCTGGGACTATTGTGGCGATAGAGACCCAGTACTTC,TRBJ2-5,TRBV5-1,TRBD2,.
CASSVDRGGDTQYF,TGTGCCAGCAGCGTGGACAGGGGAGGGGATACGCAGTATTTT,TRBJ2-3,TRBV9,TRBD1,.
CASSSYFGQGVTDTQYF,TGCGCCAGCAGCTCCTACTTTGGACAGGGAGTCACAGATACGCAGTATTTT,TRBJ2-3,TRBV5-1,TRBD1,.
CATSGSGGFGETQYF,TGTGCCACCAGCGGATCAGGGGGGTTCGGAGAGACCCAGTACTTC,TRBJ2-5,TRBV15,.,once